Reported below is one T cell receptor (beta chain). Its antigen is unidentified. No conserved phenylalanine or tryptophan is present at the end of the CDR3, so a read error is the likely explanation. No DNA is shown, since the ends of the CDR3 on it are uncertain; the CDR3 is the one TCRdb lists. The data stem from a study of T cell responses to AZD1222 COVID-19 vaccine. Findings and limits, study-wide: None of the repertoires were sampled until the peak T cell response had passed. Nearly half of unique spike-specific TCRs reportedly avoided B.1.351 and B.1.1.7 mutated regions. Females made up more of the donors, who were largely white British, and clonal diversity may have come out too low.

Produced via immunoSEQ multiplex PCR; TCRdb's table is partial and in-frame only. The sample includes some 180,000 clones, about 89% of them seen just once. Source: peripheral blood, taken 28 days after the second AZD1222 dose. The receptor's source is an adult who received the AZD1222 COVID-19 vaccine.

CDR3 sequence: CASRQRSRVGTTDM. J is TRBJ1-2 and V is TRBV23-1. TRBV23-1 belongs to the ORF category, with a function that is uncertain. With termini counted, the CDR3 has 14 amino acids.